This is a list of T cell receptor beta chains from one sample in a study of neurological immune-mediated disorders. TCRdb itself ran the 5' RACE reads through MiXCR, one entry per CDR3 protein. The sample carries 70,000 to 95,000 distinct CDR3 sequences, roughly a sixth recorded once. The sequencing sample was made of PBMCs. These receptors were collected from a middle-aged woman in good health. The CDR3 runs from the conserved cysteine through the conserved F or W. The D gene is left open where the match is weak. The size entry is marked missing in some rows and otherwise reads once, few, many or a size class.

CDR3,DNA,length,J,size,D,V
CASSSPHDNSPLHF,TGTGCCAGCAGTTCCCCCCACGATAATTCACCCCTCCACTTT,14,TRBJ1-6,many,.,TRBV6-5
CASSPTNTGELFF,TGTGCCAGCAGTCCCACTAACACCGGGGAGCTGTTTTTT,13,TRBJ2-2,many,.,TRBV28
CASSQETGTGRNTQYF,TGCGCCAGCAGCCAAGAGACCGGGACAGGGAGAAATACGCAGTATTTT,16,TRBJ2-3,.,TRBD1,TRBV4-3
CASSLPHTEAFF,TGTGCCAGCAGTTTGCCCCATACTGAAGCTTTCTTT,12,TRBJ1-1,many,.,TRBV28
CASSLYQGIDTQYF,TGCGCCAGCAGCTTGTATCAGGGGATAGATACGCAGTATTTT,14,TRBJ2-3,many,.,TRBV5-1
CASSFKRGVSTDTQYF,TGCGCCAGCAGCTTTAAACGGGGGGTAAGCACAGATACGCAGTATTTT,16,TRBJ2-3,many,TRBD2,TRBV5-1
CASSPTGGTGPEKLFF,TGTGCCAGCAGTCCTACGGGAGGGACAGGGCCCGAAAAACTGTTTTTT,16,TRBJ1-4,many,TRBD1,TRBV6-5
CATNKGRTDEAGANVLTF,TGTGCCACCAATAAGGGAAGGACGGACGAAGCTGGGGCCAACGTCCTGACTTTC,18,TRBJ2-6,many,.,TRBV10-3
CASSRLTGLNTEAFF,TGCGCCAGCAGCCGGCTGACAGGGTTGAACACTGAAGCTTTCTTT,15,TRBJ1-1,many,TRBD1,TRBV5-1
CASSIRDPRGYTF,TGTGCCAGCAGTATAAGGGACCCACGGGGCTACACCTTC,13,TRBJ1-2,many,.,TRBV28
CATSSPGQGFHEQYF,TGTGCCACCAGCAGCCCGGGACAGGGTTTCCACGAGCAGTACTTC,15,TRBJ2-7,.,TRBD1,TRBV15
CASSFRSRVAGTLRGNEQFF,TGTGCCAGCAGCTTTCGGTCGAGGGTAGCGGGGACCCTCCGGGGGAATGAGCAGTTCTTC,20,TRBJ2-1,many,TRBD2,TRBV5-5
CASAVSGATDTQYF,TGTGCCAGCGCGGTTAGCGGGGCCACAGATACGCAGTATTTT,14,TRBJ2-3,many,TRBD2,TRBV6-1
CSVEDRGGEKLFF,TGCAGTGTTGAGGACAGGGGTGGGGAAAAACTGTTTTTT,13,TRBJ1-4,few,TRBD1,TRBV20-1
CASSVSGGVDEQFF,TGTGCCAGCAGCGTGAGCGGGGGGGTCGATGAGCAGTTCTTC,14,TRBJ2-1,many,TRBD2,TRBV9
CATSEGGGSYEQYF,TGTGCCACCAGCGAGGGTGGGGGATCCTACGAGCAGTACTTC,14,TRBJ2-7,many,.,TRBV15
CSAWNPSGTGGYEQYF,TGCAGTGCTTGGAACCCTTCCGGGACCGGGGGTTACGAGCAGTACTTC,16,TRBJ2-7,many,.,TRBV20-1
CASSQESGETQYF,TGTGCCAGCAGCCAAGAGAGCGGAGAGACCCAGTACTTC,13,TRBJ2-5,many,.,TRBV3-1
CASSLASTDTQYF,TGTGCCAGCAGCTTAGCCTCCACAGATACGCAGTATTTT,13,TRBJ2-3,many,.,TRBV7-2
CASSAIWDESGANVLTF,TGCGCCAGCAGTGCCATCTGGGACGAATCTGGGGCCAACGTCCTGACTTTC,17,TRBJ2-6,many,.,TRBV10-1
CASSPTSGGAWTDTQYF,TGTGCCAGCAGTCCGACTAGCGGGGGGGCGTGGACAGATACGCAGTATTTT,17,TRBJ2-3,many,TRBD2,TRBV6-5
CASSPGRAPNYGYTF,TGTGCCAGCTCACCAGGTCGGGCACCTAACTATGGCTACACCTTC,15,TRBJ1-2,few,.,TRBV18
CASSRRGLAGGRETQYF,TGTGCCAGCAGCCGCCGCGGACTAGCGGGGGGGCGGGAGACCCAGTACTTC,17,TRBJ2-5,many,TRBD2,TRBV7-2
CASGKYRDEQYF,TGTGCCAGCGGGAAGTACAGGGACGAGCAGTACTTC,12,TRBJ2-7,many,.,TRBV4-2
CASIPPTNEQFF,TGTGCCAGCATTCCCCCTACCAATGAGCAGTTCTTC,12,TRBJ2-1,many,.,TRBV12-3/TRBV12-4
CASRAYTGVYGYTF,TGTGCCAGTAGGGCTTATACGGGGGTCTATGGCTACACCTTC,14,TRBJ1-2,many,.,TRBV2
CASSLDSSLGYTF,TGTGCCAGCAGCCTGGACAGCTCGTTAGGCTACACCTTC,13,TRBJ1-2,.,.,TRBV3-1
CASSWQLARQETQYF,TGTGCCAGCAGCTGGCAACTAGCGAGGCAAGAGACCCAGTACTTC,15,TRBJ2-5,many,TRBD2,TRBV7-2
CSLDRASGELFF,TGCAGCCTGGACAGGGCGTCCGGGGAGCTGTTTTTT,12,TRBJ2-2,many,TRBD1,TRBV20-1
CASSLGATQSNEQFF,TGTGCCAGCAGCTTGGGGGCCACGCAGAGCAATGAGCAGTTCTTC,15,TRBJ2-1,many,.,TRBV5-4
CASGYGQANTGELFF,TGCGCCAGCGGCTACGGACAAGCGAACACCGGGGAGCTGTTTTTT,15,TRBJ2-2,many,.,TRBV5-1
CASSLRVTSAKNIQYF,TGTGCCAGCAGCTTGCGGGTGACCTCAGCCAAAAACATTCAGTACTTC,16,TRBJ2-4,many,.,TRBV5-6
CASSPGTVSRVWGYTF,TGTGCCAGCAGTCCCGGGACAGTGAGTAGGGTATGGGGCTACACCTTC,16,TRBJ1-2,many,TRBD1,TRBV12-3/TRBV12-4
CASSSGTARKAFF,TGTGCCAGCAGCTCCGGGACAGCGAGAAAAGCTTTCTTT,13,TRBJ1-1,many,TRBD1,TRBV7-2
CASSPRGVSGGHLGETQYF,TGTGCCAGCAGCCCACGGGGGGTTAGCGGGGGGCATCTCGGAGAGACCCAGTACTTC,19,TRBJ2-5,many,TRBD2,TRBV7-2
CASSLSGSMNQPQHF,TGCGCCAGCAGCTTATCAGGGTCTATGAATCAGCCCCAGCATTTT,15,TRBJ1-5,many,.,TRBV5-1